The 6 T cell receptor beta chains reported below all come from one sample, sequenced in a study of tissue T cells after allogeneic stem cell transplantation. TCRdb keeps only in-frame clones here, not all; method: immunoSEQ multiplex PCR. The repertoire holds thousands of clones, with 50% to 75% as singletons. This research-autopsy study prospectively enrolled adult allogeneic hematopoietic cell transplant recipients with steroid-refractory graft-versus-host disease. Here the sequenced sample was jejunal tissue, taken at autopsy. The receptors shown here come from a male patient at least 60 years old with steroid-refractory graft-versus-host disease after an allogeneic stem cell transplant. Some T cells here may be from the graft donor.

This chain connects TRBV10-3 to TRBJ2-5; 8 bases are shared with TRBD1. This CDR3 has 13 amino acids. Germline loops: CDR1 ENHRY, CDR2 SYGVKD. V trimming: 5 bases; J trimming: 5 bases; junction bases outside the gene matches: 4. The CDR3: CAISPTGAETQYF. CDR3 coding DNA: TGTGCCATCAGTCCGACAGGGGCCGAGACCCAGTACTTC.

By sample fraction, this clone is medium-sized. The genes are TRBV7-2 and TRBJ1-2; TRBD1 matches at 7 bases. Germline V gene data show CDR1 as SGHTA and CDR2 as FQGNSA. V shed 1 base, J shed 8 bases, and the junction held 10 bases outside the gene matches. The CDR3 loop spans 15 amino acids. The CDR3 DNA sequence: TGTGCCAGCAGCTTAGGCGGGACAGTAGGGGAGGGCTACACCTTC. Its translation is CASSLGGTVGEGYTF. Looking up the rest from reference TRBV7-2 and TRBJ1-2 gives the full variable domain: GAGVSQSPSNKVTEKGKDVELRCDPISGHTALYWYRQSLGQGLEFLIYFQGNSAPDKSGLPSDRFSAERTGGSVSTLTIQRTQQEDSAVYLCASSLGGTVGEGYTFGSGTRLTVV.

The V gene is TRBV6-5, the J gene TRBJ1-3, with a weak D call TRBD1 (5 bases). Trimming stripped 6 bases from V and 2 bases from J, with 11 bases between. The germline gives CDR1 MNHEY, CDR2 SVGAGI. There are 14 residues in the CDR3. CDR3 amino acids: CASSRGDAGNTIYF. The CDR3, as DNA: TGTGCCAGCAGCCGGGGGGACGCTGGAAACACCATATATTTT.

The CDR3 DNA follows: TGTGCCAGCAGTGAGCAGGCGGGAAACACCATATATTTT. It specifies CASSEQAGNTIYF. The chain carries TRBV6-1 and TRBJ1-3; D call uncertain. Germline V CDR1 and CDR2: MNHNS, SASEGT. The V gene lost 3 bases and the J gene lost 4 bases, with 7 bases spanning the gap. The CDR3 is 13 amino acids.

V usage is TRBV9 and J usage is TRBJ2-3; the D gene could be TRBD1 or TRBD2 (7 bases each). The CDR3 contains 15 residues. The germline V and J ends were trimmed by 4 bases and 4 bases, with 16 bases remaining between them. CDR1 is SGDLS and CDR2 is YYNGEE in the germline V gene. CDR3 region: CASSPMTGRADTQYF. CDR3 bases: TGTGCCAGCAGCCCGATGACAGGGAGGGCAGATACGCAGTATTTT.

With regard to this clone: Mismatch with germline at one junction end may stem from a read error. V is TRBV29-1 and J is TRBJ2-2, with D maybe TRBD2 (5 bases). This CDR3 is 13 amino acids long. From germline, CDR1 is SQVTM and CDR2 ANQGSEA. CDR3 sequence reads: CSVLQTNTGEPFF. The CDR3 coding sequence is TGCAGCGTTCTGCAGACGAACACCGGGGAGCCGTTTTTT.